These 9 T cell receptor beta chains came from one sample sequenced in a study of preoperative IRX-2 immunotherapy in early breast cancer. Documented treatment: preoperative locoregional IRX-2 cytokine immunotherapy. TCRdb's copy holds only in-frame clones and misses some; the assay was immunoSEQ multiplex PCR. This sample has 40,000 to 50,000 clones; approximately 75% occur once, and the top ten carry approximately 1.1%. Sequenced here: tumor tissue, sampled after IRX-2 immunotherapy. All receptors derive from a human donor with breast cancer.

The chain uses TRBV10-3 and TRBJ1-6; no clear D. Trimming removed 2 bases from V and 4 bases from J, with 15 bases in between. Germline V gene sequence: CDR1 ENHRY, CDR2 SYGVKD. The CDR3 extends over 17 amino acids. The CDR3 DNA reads TGTGCCATCAGTGAGAACCTCAGTGTGAAATATAATTCACCCCTCCACTTT. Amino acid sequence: CAISENLSVKYNSPLHF.

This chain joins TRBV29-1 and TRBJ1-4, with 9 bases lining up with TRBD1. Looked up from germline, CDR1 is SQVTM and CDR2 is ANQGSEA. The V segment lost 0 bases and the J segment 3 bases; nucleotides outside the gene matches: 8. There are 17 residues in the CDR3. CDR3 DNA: TGCAGCGTTGAAGAGCGCCGGGACAGGGTCCCTAATGAAAAACTGTTTTTT. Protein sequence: CSVEERRDRVPNEKLFF. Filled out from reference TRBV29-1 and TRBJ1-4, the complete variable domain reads SAVISQKPSRDICQRGTSLTIQCQVDSQVTMMFWYRQQPGQSLTLIATANQGSEATYESGFVIDKFPISRPNLTFSTLTVSNMSPEDSSIYLCSVEERRDRVPNEKLFFGSGTQLSVL.

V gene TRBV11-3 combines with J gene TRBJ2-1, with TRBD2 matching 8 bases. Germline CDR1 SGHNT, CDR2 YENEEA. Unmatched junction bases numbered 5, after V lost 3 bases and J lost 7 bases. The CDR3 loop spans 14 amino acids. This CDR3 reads CASSLGLVKNEQFF. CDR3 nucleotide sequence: TGTGCCAGCAGCTTGGGACTAGTTAAGAATGAGCAGTTCTTC.

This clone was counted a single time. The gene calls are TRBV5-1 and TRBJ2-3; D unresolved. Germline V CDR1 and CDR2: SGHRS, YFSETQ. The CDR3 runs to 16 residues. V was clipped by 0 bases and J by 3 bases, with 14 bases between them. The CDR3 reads CASSLGGMLATDTQYF. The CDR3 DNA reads TGCGCCAGCAGCTTGGGGGGAATGTTAGCAACAGATACGCAGTATTTT.

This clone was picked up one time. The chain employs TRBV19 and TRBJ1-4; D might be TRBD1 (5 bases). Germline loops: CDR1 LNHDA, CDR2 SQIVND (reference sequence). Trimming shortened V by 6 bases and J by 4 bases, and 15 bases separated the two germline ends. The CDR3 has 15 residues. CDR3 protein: CASSPRRGFNEKLFF. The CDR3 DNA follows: TGTGCCAGTAGCCCCCGCCGGGGGTTTAATGAAAAACTGTTTTTT. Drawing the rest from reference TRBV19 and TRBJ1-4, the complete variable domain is DGGITQSPKYLFRKEGQNVTLSCEQNLNHDAMYWYRQDPGQGLRLIYYSQIVNDFQKGDIAEGYSVSREKKESFPLTVTSAQKNPTAFYLCASSPRRGFNEKLFFGSGTQLSVL.

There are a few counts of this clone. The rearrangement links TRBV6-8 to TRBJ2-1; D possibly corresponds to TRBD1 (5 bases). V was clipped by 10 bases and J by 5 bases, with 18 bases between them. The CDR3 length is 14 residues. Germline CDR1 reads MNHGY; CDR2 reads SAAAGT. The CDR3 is CAIQRKVGDNEQFF. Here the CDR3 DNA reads TGTGCCATCCAGAGAAAAGTAGGGGACAATGAGCAGTTCTTC.

CDR3 in amino acids: CASSPTVVGAGELFF. The CDR3, as DNA: TGCGCCAGCAGCCCCACCGTAGTGGGTGCCGGGGAGCTGTTTTTT. V is TRBV5-1 and J is TRBJ2-2; the D is unclear. Trimming removed 4 bases at V and 6 bases at J, with 16 bases between. The CDR3 runs 15 residues. Germline V gene data show CDR1 as SGHRS and CDR2 as YFSETQ. Full variable domain (rest looked up from reference TRBV5-1 and TRBJ2-2): KAGVTQTPRYLIKTRGQQVTLSCSPISGHRSVSWYQQTPGQGLQFLFEYFSETQRNKGNFPGRFSGRQFSNSRSEMNVSTLELGDSALYLCASSPTVVGAGELFFGEGSRLTVL.

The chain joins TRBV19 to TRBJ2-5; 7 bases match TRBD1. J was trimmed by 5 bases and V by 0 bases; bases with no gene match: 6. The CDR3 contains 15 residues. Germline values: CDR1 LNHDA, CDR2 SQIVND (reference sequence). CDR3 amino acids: CASSIDRGRSETQYF. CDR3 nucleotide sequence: TGTGCCAGTAGTATAGATAGGGGGCGTTCTGAGACCCAGTACTTC.

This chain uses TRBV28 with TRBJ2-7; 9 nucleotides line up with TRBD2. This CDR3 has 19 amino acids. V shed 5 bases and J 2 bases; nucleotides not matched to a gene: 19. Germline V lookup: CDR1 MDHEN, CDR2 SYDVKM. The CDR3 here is CASSPTSSTSGQRPYEQYF. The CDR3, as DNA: TGTGCCAGCAGTCCAACATCATCTACTAGCGGGCAAAGACCCTACGAGCAGTACTTC.